The 3 T cell receptor beta chains below come from one sample, sequenced in a study of blood T cell repertoires in COVID-19. Assay: immunoSEQ multiplex PCR; the TCRdb copy retains only in-frame clones and omits some. The sample carries some 260,000 clones, around 89% recorded once. Material: PBMCs or T cells enriched from blood (not recorded which). The receptors come from a man aged 35 to 55 who had recovered from COVID-19.

This chain links TRBV4-1 with TRBJ2-1, with D perhaps matching TRBD2 (5 bases). This CDR3 region has 15 residues. From germline, CDR1 is MGHRA and CDR2 YSYEKL. The ends were cut back, 4 bases at V and 5 bases at J, with 15 bases in the middle. CDR3 DNA sequence: TGCGCCAGCAGCCGCTGGAGACTATCGGACAATGAGCAGTTCTTC. Translated, it gives CASSRWRLSDNEQFF.

V gene TRBV27 combines with J gene TRBJ2-7, with D tentatively TRBD1 (5 bases). The CDR3 length is 15 residues. Trimming pared 3 bases from V and 0 bases from J, leaving 12 bases between. Germline CDR1 MNHEY, CDR2 SMNVEV (reference sequence). The CDR3 sequence: CASSLGLVGSYEQYF. The CDR3, as DNA: TGTGCCAGCAGTTTGGGGCTAGTCGGCTCCTACGAGCAGTACTTC.

The chain combines TRBV12-2 with TRBJ1-2. TRBV12-2 is shown as a pseudogene. CDR3 length: 16 residues. The CDR3: CASRPSTDPPFYGYTF. The CDR3 DNA sequence: TGTGCAAGTCGCCCCTCTACCGATCCTCCTTTCTATGGCTACACCTTC.